A selection of T cell receptor beta chains follows, all from one sample in a study of blood T cell repertoires in COVID-19. TCRdb's table, derived via immunoSEQ multiplex PCR, lists solely in-frame clones and lacks some. Here the sample spans about 150,000 clones, around 89% being singletons. Sequenced material: peripheral blood. Every receptor here comes from a man aged 55-75 years with active or convalescent COVID-19. CDR3s include the opening cysteine and the closing phenylalanine or tryptophan. The D gene is left open where the match is weak. Clone size is shown for a subset of rows, as once, few, many or a class of expanded clone.

CDR3 protein,CDR3 DNA,V gene,clone size,CDR3 length,J gene,D gene
CASRNSYGYTF,TGTGCCAGCAGGAACAGTTATGGCTACACCTTC,TRBV28,once,11,TRBJ1-2,NA
CASTRGGDNYGYTF,TGTGCCAGCACTCGGGGCGGGGATAACTATGGCTACACCTTC,TRBV5-4,NA,14,TRBJ1-2,NA
CAARAGATDTQYF,TGTGCCGCCCGAGCGGGAGCCACAGATACGCAGTATTTT,TRBV10-3,NA,13,TRBJ2-3,TRBD2
CASSLDRAINQPQHF,TGTGCCAGCAGCCTAGATCGTGCTATAAATCAGCCCCAGCATTTT,TRBV7-2,NA,15,TRBJ1-5,NA
CASSQGRDSPYEQYF,TGTGCCAGCAGCCAGGGCCGGGACAGCCCCTACGAGCAGTACTTC,TRBV4-2,NA,15,TRBJ2-7,TRBD1
CASSIWDRARTSRHEQFF,TGTGCCAGTAGTATCTGGGACAGGGCCAGGACTAGTCGGCATGAGCAGTTCTTC,TRBV19,NA,18,TRBJ2-1,TRBD1
CASSPGADTQYF,TGTGCCAGCTCACCAGGAGCAGATACGCAGTATTTT,TRBV18,NA,12,TRBJ2-3,NA
CASSLSARRQGEQYF,TGCGCCAGCAGCTTGAGCGCCAGGAGACAGGGCGAGCAGTACTTC,TRBV5-1,NA,15,TRBJ2-7,TRBD1
CASSLDDKRANVLTF,TGTGCCAGCAGCTTAGATGACAAGAGGGCCAACGTCCTGACTTTC,TRBV11-2,NA,15,TRBJ2-6,NA
CASSRSGQGVGGYTF,TGTGCCAGCTCACGCTCCGGACAGGGGGTTGGTGGCTACACCTTC,TRBV18,NA,15,TRBJ1-2,TRBD1
CASSYPLSGSHNEQFF,TGTGCCAGCAGTTACCCCCTGAGCGGGAGTCACAATGAGCAGTTCTTC,TRBV6-5,NA,16,TRBJ2-1,TRBD2
CSALGGDNQPQHF,TGCAGCGCTTTGGGAGGGGACAATCAGCCCCAGCATTTT,TRBV29-1,NA,13,TRBJ1-5,NA
CASSAGPDSYEQYF,TGTGCCAGCAGTGCGGGACCAGACTCCTACGAGCAGTACTTC,TRBV27,NA,14,TRBJ2-7,NA
CASSPGQARGEQFF,TGTGCCAGCAGTCCGGGACAGGCGAGAGGTGAGCAGTTCTTC,TRBV28,NA,14,TRBJ2-1,TRBD1
CASSEQNRGPYEQYF,TGTGCCAGCAGTGAGCAGAACAGGGGACCCTACGAGCAGTACTTC,TRBV6-1,NA,15,TRBJ2-7,TRBD1
CASSLNRAGYTF,TGTGCCAGCAGTCTTAACAGGGCTGGCTACACCTTC,TRBV6-2/TRBV6-3,NA,12,TRBJ1-2,NA
CASSRPPSYEQYF,TGTGCCAGCAGCCGTCCCCCCTCCTACGAGCAGTACTTC,TRBV5-5,NA,13,TRBJ2-7,NA
CASSQTGANYGYTF,TGTGCCAGTAGCCAGACAGGGGCTAACTATGGCTACACCTTC,TRBV19,NA,14,TRBJ1-2,TRBD1
CASRGGDSPLHF,TGTGCCAGCAGGGGAGGGGATTCACCCCTCCACTTT,TRBV6-5,NA,12,TRBJ1-6,NA
CASSYSDRGVRNEQFF,TGTGCCAGCAGCTATTCGGACAGGGGCGTAAGGAATGAGCAGTTCTTC,TRBV5-8,NA,16,TRBJ2-1,TRBD1
CASSQVPQGVWETQYF,TGCGCCAGCAGCCAAGTGCCTCAGGGTGTGTGGGAGACCCAGTACTTC,TRBV4-1,NA,16,TRBJ2-5,NA
CAWSLPRGLSSYNEQFF,TGTGCCTGGAGTCTTCCAAGGGGACTGAGCTCCTACAATGAGCAGTTCTTC,TRBV30,NA,17,TRBJ2-1,NA
CASSLTSGGANTGELFF,TGCGCCAGCAGCTTGACTAGCGGGGGTGCGAACACCGGGGAGCTGTTTTTT,TRBV5-1,NA,17,TRBJ2-2,TRBD2
CASSRAGWTEAFF,TGTGCCAGCAGCCGGGCGGGTTGGACTGAAGCTTTCTTT,TRBV5-4,NA,13,TRBJ1-1,NA
CASTPFGASGHNEQFF,TGTGCCAGCACCCCATTCGGGGCTAGCGGACACAATGAGCAGTTCTTC,TRBV6-2/TRBV6-3,NA,16,TRBJ2-1,TRBD2
CASSQRQGWNYGYTF,TGTGCCAGCAGCCAACGACAGGGGTGGAACTATGGCTACACCTTC,TRBV14,once,15,TRBJ1-2,TRBD1
CASSTPRLAANTGELFF,TGTGCCAGCAGTACTCCCCGACTAGCGGCGAACACCGGGGAGCTGTTTTTT,TRBV28,once,17,TRBJ2-2,TRBD2
CASSVERSGGYTF,TGTGCCAGCAGCGTAGAGCGGAGTGGAGGCTACACCTTC,TRBV9,NA,13,TRBJ1-2,NA
CASSVLARLEQFF,TGTGCCAGCAGTGTACTAGCAAGGCTTGAGCAGTTCTTC,TRBV2,once,13,TRBJ2-1,NA